Sequencing of this TCR beta chain was carried out in a study of cytomegalovirus exposure and HLA in healthy donors (dated by TCRdb to between 2016 and 2019). Study-wide context: An earlier analysis of approximately 550 of the donors reported 276 Gb of sequence data and approximately 110 million unique TCR beta sequences from 150 million to 200 million T cells. Because of strong linkage in the cohort, 5 or 6 DR-DQ haplotypes were treated as single units for association and clustering. Among the roughly 370 genotyped donors, around 81% belonged to the genetic ancestry cluster associated with self-reported Caucasian donors. On average, around 230,000 unique TCR beta nucleotide sequences were sequenced per donor among 398 genotyped donors of the cohort, with roughly a sixth of those sequences being non-productive. Donor age, sex, ethnicity and CMV serostatus were compiled alongside the repertoire data. The study profiled the T cell repertoires of fewer than 850 subjects by immunosequencing and related them to cytomegalovirus serostatus. An early release covering about 600 HLA-typed donors comprised approximately 300 gigabases of sequencing data and around 80 million unique TCR sequences. A later analysis re-examined previously published TCR beta repertoires from roughly 720 donors and added high-resolution HLA genotyping to investigate patterns of TCR occurrence. High-throughput TCR immunosequencing, statistical association of individual TCRs with disease status, and machine learning were combined to predict cytomegalovirus infection status. Every repertoire in the discovery cohort had been generated on one and the same sequencing platform. The number of typed donors differed by locus: about 629-640 for A, B, C, DRB1 and DQB1; about 520 for DQA1; some 590 for DPA1; and about 450 for DPB1. Genome-wide SNP genotypes for about 65% of the roughly 700 donors were used in a later genetic analysis, which treated that subset as a discovery cohort. Class I and class II HLA loci were covered by the typing at four-digit resolution. In an earlier analysis of roughly 540 of the donors, high-throughput TCR beta sequencing was used to judge whether each TCR beta V gene segment behaved as functional or pseudogenic. In the later analysis, no new phenotypic data were used to find candidate immune exposures; instead, reliance was placed on TCR beta sequences and their occurrence across donors. The aim of the study was to test whether cataloging public T cell receptors could identify signatures of past pathogen exposure. In addition to the first cohort of approximately 670 subjects, a separate validation cohort of 130 or so different subjects was used. On the study overall, not on this receptor specifically: HLA typing was unavailable for some donors at each locus, so association tests used only the typed subset. A later analysis found that TCR association rates varied across HLA loci, with DRB1 alleles showing the most associated TCRs and HLA-C alleles the fewest. In a later genetic analysis, a missense DCLRE1C variant was associated with V-gene and J-gene trimming of TCR beta chains, and the association was replicated in an independent cohort. A later analysis reported that several top co-occurrence clusters appeared linked to parvovirus B19, influenza, CMV and Epstein-Barr virus. The only immune exposure information available for the cohort was CMV serostatus. When HLA alleles, especially DR and DQ, strongly co-occurred, TCR associations were difficult to assign to individual alleles. Linkage disequilibrium might explain the correlated functional status among segregating V segments, but an unknown experimental factor could not be excluded. Roughly uniform sequencing depth across donors was assumed in presence/absence analyses, although this assumption may not hold. The cohort was sequenced for TCR beta chains only, and without alpha or paired-chain data the features that could be detected were limited. Seventeen rarely observed V segments, including chromosome 9 orphons, were excluded from the earlier analysis of about 610 of the donors because counts were too low. In an earlier analysis of a few hundred of the donors, most TCR beta V segments were observed in productive rearrangements about 87% or about 30% of the time, broadly matching IMGT annotations. A few of the identified cytomegalovirus-associated TCR beta chains were confirmed in vitro to be specific for cytomegalovirus antigens. In a later analysis, HLA-associated TCR beta chains were found to be more clonally expanded and to have lower generation probabilities than equally common non-associated chains. Some IMGT-functional V segments, including TRBV6-2 and TRBV6-3, could not be told apart with the 87-base-pair reads, so those segments were excluded. In a later analysis, 16,951 TCR beta sequences were associated with specific HLA alleles at a false discovery rate of 0.05. A later genetic analysis reported fewer N-insertions in productive TCRs among donors in an Asian-associated ancestry cluster than the approximately 700-donor mean. The classifier was reported to diagnose cytomegalovirus status with high specificity and sensitivity in both the original and validation cohorts. A group of highly shared sequence variants was considered likely to be a technical artifact of the sequencing pipeline. The authors suggested that the approach could potentially be extended to other disease states and immunological phenotypes. In a later analysis, most CMV-associated TCR beta chains were found to appear HLA-restricted, with HLA associations seemingly driven largely by CMV exposure. A further reported finding was that TCR beta sequences accurately predicted the HLA-A and HLA-B alleles for most subjects in the first cohort. The study listed 150 to 200 TCR beta chains as associated with cytomegalovirus. Most TCR sequences were seen in very few donors, while some public TCRs were found in many individuals.

Receptor libraries were prepared by the immunoSEQ multiplex PCR assay. For the multiplex PCR, a mixture combining 60 forward primers for TCR Vbeta segments and 13 reverse primers for TCR Jbeta segments was used. The CDR3 region of rearranged TCR beta genes was amplified from genomic DNA by a multiplex PCR assay. On the Illumina HiSeq System, the amplified TCR beta libraries were sequenced as 87-base-pair reads. As for the original processing: A later analysis tallied tens of millions of unique TCR beta chains across the 666 repertoires, and approximately 9.9 million of those chains were shared by two or more donors. Raw reads were error-corrected and collapsed into unique sequences with a nearest-neighbor algorithm that merged closely related sequences to remove PCR and sequencing errors. V, D and J gene segments were assigned by aligning CDR3 sequences to IMGT reference sequences. For a sequence to be retained, a match of at least six nucleotides to both a V gene segment and a J gene segment was required. Rearrangements were classified as productive when the CDR3 lacked stop codons and remained in frame with V and J, and all other rearrangements were classified as non-productive. Following IMGT convention, CDR3 was defined as the stretch from the second conserved V-encoded cysteine to the conserved J-encoded phenylalanine. The earlier analysis of some 580 of the donors excluded any sequence lacking an unambiguous match to a single V gene segment. In an earlier analysis of a few hundred of the donors, V segments were called functional above 56.7% productive rearrangements and were called segregating when the between-donor standard deviation exceeded 5%. A statistical classification framework was built for diagnosing cytomegalovirus status from the catalog of TCR beta chain sequences. In a later analysis, TCR nucleotide sequences were compared against IMGT/GENE-DB human TR gene sequences so that V and J genes could be assigned. In a later analysis, CDR3 sequences and most-parsimonious VDJ recombination scenarios were assigned using the TCRdist pipeline. In a later analysis, each TCR beta chain was defined by its CDR3 amino acid sequence together with its V-gene family, and reads without a unique V-gene family were excluded. As a way to deal with suspected cross-contamination and a sequencing artifact, a later analysis dropped 500 to 700 nucleotide sequences that were highly shared and had low generation probability. A later analysis calculated a clonal expansion index for each public chain from normalized within-repertoire ranks of inferred template counts. Generation probabilities in a later analysis came from a VDJ recombination model fitted to out-of-frame rearrangements, and those results were checked against IGoR. A later analysis scored TCR-TCR, TCR-HLA and TCR-CMV co-occurrence with hypergeometric tests, applying a repertoire-size bias correction to TCR pairs. In a later analysis, false discovery rates were estimated by permuting HLA or CMV assignments 20 times. In a later analysis, co-occurring TCRs were grouped using DBSCAN, and TCRdist sequence similarity was added for clustering within HLA-allele-positive subsets. Repertoires with fewer than 30,000 or more than 120,000 public chains, plus five repertoires with anomalous nucleotide sharing, were excluded from co-occurrence clustering. The table was pulled from immuneACCESS by TCRdb, which kept in-frame rearrangements only. Such tables lose some clones; where checked, under half of the loss comes from unresolved V genes, and the rest has no known cause. The D gene and trimming were derived from the DNA, and the V and J assignments and clone size from that table. For this sample the table gives roughly 160,000 clones, of which roughly 80% were detected only once. The ten largest clonotypes hold 3.7% of the sample.

The cohort comprised fewer than 750 healthy bone marrow donors. Cohort members were all nominally healthy when sampled, although unrecorded immune exposures were likely present. The donor was CMV seropositive and was included in the group of 250 to 350 seropositive cohort members. A peripheral blood sample was collected from each donor, and TCR beta sequencing was performed on peripheral blood mononuclear cells. Genomic DNA extraction from the blood cell samples was performed with the Qiagen DNeasy Blood Extraction Kit. Notes on this clone: Its antigen specificity is not known. Base qualities are not provided; no much larger clone lies one nucleotide away.

A distance of 10 bases separates the germline ends of V and J, which lose 0 bases and 9 bases respectively. The CDR3 sequence holds 14 residues, the cysteine and phenylalanine included. Solely the CDR3 DNA is kept, with 42 bases framed from the first base. CDR1 is given as SGDLS and CDR2 as YYNGEE, both from the germline V gene. What was sequenced was PBMCs. Recombination joined TRBV9 with TRBJ1-6, with no confidently assigned D gene. This TCR derives from a young man in good health and CMV-seropositive. The DNA reads TGTGCCAGCAGCGTAGGTACGGTCGGTTCACCCCTCCACTTT. This sequence encodes CASSVGTVGSPLHF.